These 30 T cell receptor beta chains came from one sample sequenced in a study of shared clonotypes between healthy human individuals. Data came from immunoSEQ multiplex PCR; TCRdb stores just in-frame clones and leaves some out. In the table there are 2,500,000 or so clones, about nine tenths of which are singletons. Sequences were obtained from naive CD4+ T cells from PBMCs. The sample's subset: CD45RA+ positively selected. Receptors were obtained from a man between 18 and 35 years old in good health. Some clones in this sample may be carry-over from other donors' samples.

The chain employs TRBV5-8 and TRBJ2-2, with 7 bases lining up with TRBD2. The CDR3 loop spans 16 amino acids. Germline lookup yields CDR1 SGHTS and CDR2 YDEGEE. The junction had 13 bases not matched to a gene; V was cut back by 3 bases and J by 8 bases. The CDR3 sequence is CASSYGLVRYEGELFF. CDR3 DNA: TGTGCCAGCAGCTATGGACTAGTCCGGTATGAGGGGGAGCTGTTTTTT.

The count of this clone is one. J is TRBJ2-1 and V is TRBV6-5, with unresolved D. The CDR3 is 15 residues long. The V end was cut by 2 bases, the J end by 4 bases, with 12 bases between. The V gene's germline CDR1 is MNHEY and CDR2 SVGAGI. For the CDR3, the DNA is TGTGCCAGCAGTTACCGGCTTCTGCCTTACAATGAGCAGTTCTTC. It specifies CASSYRLLPYNEQFF.

The chain has TRBV6-5 and TRBJ2-7; 10 bases are a match to TRBD2. This CDR3 has 13 amino acids. Germline V gene sequence: CDR1 MNHEY, CDR2 SVGAGI. The V gene end was trimmed by 6 bases and the J gene end by 7 bases; junction bases not matched to a gene: 6. The CDR3 nucleotides are TGTGCCAGCAGACCGGGACTAGCGATAGAGCAGTACTTC. This translates into CASRPGLAIEQYF.

This sequence joins TRBV6-6 and TRBJ2-7; TRBD1 is a possible D gene (7 bases). Trimming removed 8 bases from V and 2 bases from J, with 16 bases in between. CDR1 and CDR2 from the germline V gene are MNHNY and SVGAGI (reference sequence). The CDR3 sequence is 14 residues long. CDR3 protein: CASGQGGPTYEQYF. CDR3 nucleotides: TGTGCCAGCGGTCAGGGGGGACCAACCTACGAGCAGTACTTC.

This sequence joins TRBV7-8 and TRBJ2-2; 7 bases line up with TRBD1. This CDR3 is 15 amino acids long. The junction had 12 bases not matched to a gene; V was cut back by 4 bases and J by 10 bases. CDR1 is SGHVS and CDR2 is FQNEAQ in the germline V gene. The DNA for the CDR3 is TGTGCCAGCAGCTCAGAATGGACAGGAGCCGAGGAGCTGTTTTTT. It encodes CASSSEWTGAEELFF.

This clone was seen a single time. The chain joins TRBV20-1 to TRBJ1-2; 8 nucleotides align to TRBD1. This CDR3 contains 11 residues. Germline loops: CDR1 DFQATT, CDR2 SNEGSKA (reference sequence). The CDR3 spells CSSGGAGGYTF. CDR3 nucleotide sequence: TGCAGCTCAGGGGGCGCCGGTGGCTACACCTTC.

The chain combines TRBV5-1 with TRBJ2-7, with a tentative D call TRBD2 (7 bases). This CDR3 region has 16 residues. Germline values: CDR1 SGHRS, CDR2 YFSETQ. V was cut by 0 bases and J by 6 bases, with 19 bases left in between. The CDR3 nucleotides read TGCGCCAGCAGCTTGGGCGGGGGCGCATTGGGCTTCGAGCAGTACTTC. It specifies CASSLGGGALGFEQYF.

On this clone itself: This sample includes further DNA sequences coding for the same CDR3. V is TRBV7-2 and J is TRBJ2-3; 8 nucleotides agree with TRBD2. This CDR3 region has 14 residues. The junction had 2 bases not matched to a gene; V was cut back by 3 bases and J by 3 bases. Looked up from germline, CDR1 is SGHTA and CDR2 is FQGNSA. The DNA of the CDR3 is TGTGCCAGCAGCTTTAGCGGGACAACAGATACGCAGTATTTT. Protein: CASSFSGTTDTQYF.

V and J are TRBV30 and TRBJ2-7; 12 bases match TRBD2. With V trimmed by 0 bases and J by 3 bases, 12 bases remained unmatched. This CDR3 comprises 18 residues. Looked up from germline, CDR1 is GTSNPN and CDR2 is SVGIG (reference sequence). The CDR3 bases are TGTGCCTGGAGTGTAGTCCGGGCTAGCGGGAGGGCCAACTACGAGCAGTACTTC. Amino acid sequence: CAWSVVRASGRANYEQYF. The full variable domain, with the rest looked up from reference TRBV30 and TRBJ2-7, is SQTIHQWPATLVQPVGSPLSLECTVEGTSNPNLYWYRQAAGRGLQLLFYSVGIGQISSEVPQNLSASRPQDRQFILSSKKLLLSDSGFYLCAWSVVRASGRANYEQYFGPGTRLTVT.

This clone was seen a handful of times. The CDR3: CASSPPGTGMTTGELFF. DNA of the CDR3: TGCGCCAGCAGCCCCCCGGGGACAGGGATGACCACCGGGGAGCTGTTTTTT. The chain couples TRBV5-1 to TRBJ2-2, with 9 bases that match TRBD1. Trimming removed 4 bases from V and 4 bases from J; junction bases left unmatched: 11. This CDR3 region has 17 residues. Germline CDR1 is SGHRS and CDR2 is YFSETQ.

The chain carries TRBV2 and TRBJ2-7; D gene ambiguous. The CDR3 has 11 amino acids. V lost 6 bases to trimming and J lost 2 bases, with 5 bases between them. Germline-derived CDR1 and CDR2 are SNHLY and FYNNEI. As DNA, the CDR3 is TGTGCCAGCAGAATTACCTACGAGCAGTACTTC. Encoded protein: CASRITYEQYF.

Of note for this clone: This specimen includes other DNA sequences encoding the same CDR3. The V and J genes are TRBV5-1 and TRBJ1-3; D is ambiguous. The V gene's germline CDR1 is SGHRS and CDR2 YFSETQ. The CDR3 loop spans 12 amino acids. V shed 2 bases and J shed 3 bases, with 3 bases lying between them. CDR3 in DNA: TGCGCCAGCAGCTTAAGTGGAAACACCATATATTTT. Translation: CASSLSGNTIYF.

This clone occurred once. The chain combines TRBV27 with TRBJ2-7; TRBD1 aligns across 10 bases. This CDR3 contains 19 residues. The V segment lost 3 bases and the J segment 7 bases; nucleotides outside the gene matches: 21. Germline assignment: CDR1 MNHEY and CDR2 SMNVEV (reference sequence). The CDR3 loop is CASSFWTGGVMGGPGEQYF. The CDR3 region has the DNA TGTGCCAGCAGTTTTTGGACAGGGGGTGTAATGGGAGGGCCAGGGGAGCAGTACTTC.

The chain joins TRBV5-8 to TRBJ2-2; D unresolved. Germline V gene sequence: CDR1 SGHTS, CDR2 YDEGEE. CDR3 length equals 15 residues. The V and J ends lost 4 bases and 0 bases respectively, with 10 bases between them. The CDR3 region has the DNA TGTGCCAGCAGCCTAACAGTCACGAACACCGGGGAGCTGTTTTTT. Translation: CASSLTVTNTGELFF.

This chain uses TRBV18 with TRBJ1-1, with D possibly TRBD1 on 5 matching bases. This CDR3 is built from 15 residues. Germline V CDR1 and CDR2: KGHSH, LQKENI. Trimming removed 4 bases from V and 1 base from J, with 13 bases in between. CDR3 residues: CASSRGGSRNTEAFF. CDR3 in DNA: TGTGCCAGCTCACGGGGGGGGTCGAGGAACACTGAAGCTTTCTTT.

This clone came up once. The chain is built from TRBV18 and TRBJ1-4; D unresolved. Deletions cut 2 bases from V and 7 bases from J, with 11 bases between. Germline V gene data show CDR1 as KGHSH and CDR2 as LQKENI. This CDR3 contains 14 residues. The CDR3 protein is CASSPFTAGEKLFF. The CDR3 coding sequence is TGTGCCAGCTCACCATTCACAGCAGGTGAAAAACTGTTTTTT. Variable domain in full (rest from reference TRBV18 and TRBJ1-4): NAGVMQNPRHLVRRRGQEARLRCSPMKGHSHVYWYRQLPEEGLKFMVYLQKENIIDESGMPKERFSAEFPKEGPSILRIQQVVRGDSAAYFCASSPFTAGEKLFFGSGTQLSVL.

The chain is built from TRBV5-5 and TRBJ1-5, with 7 nucleotides matching TRBD1. Per germline, CDR1 SGHKS and CDR2 YYEKEE (reference sequence). CDR3 size: 14 residues. V trimming: 4 bases; J trimming: 5 bases; junction bases outside the gene matches: 6. Here the CDR3 reads CASSRTGSDQPQHF. The CDR3 DNA sequence: TGTGCCAGCAGCCGGACAGGTTCCGATCAGCCCCAGCATTTT. Variable domain in full (rest from reference TRBV5-5 and TRBJ1-5): DAGVTQSPTHLIKTRGQQVTLRCSPISGHKSVSWYQQVLGQGPQFIFQYYEKEERGRGNFPDRFSARQFPNYSSELNVNALLLGDSALYLCASSRTGSDQPQHFGDGTRLSIL.

The chain combines TRBV7-9 with TRBJ2-7, with 10 bases matching TRBD2. The CDR3 covers 16 residues. The trim removed 0 bases at V and 4 bases at J, leaving 6 bases unmatched. Germline V gene lookup returns CDR1 SEHNR and CDR2 FQNEAQ (reference sequence). CDR3 region: CASSLAWASGSYEQYF. CDR3 DNA: TGTGCCAGCAGCTTAGCATGGGCTAGCGGGAGTTACGAGCAGTACTTC.

This chain links TRBV4-2 with TRBJ1-3; 8 bases line up with TRBD1. V was clipped by 2 bases and J by 3 bases; unmatched bases: 6. The CDR3 has 16 amino acids. Germline loops: CDR1 LGHNA, CDR2 YNFKEQ. The CDR3 sequence is CASSQNTGQGGNTIYF. The CDR3 DNA is TGTGCCAGCAGCCAAAACACCGGACAGGGTGGAAACACCATATATTTT.

For this clone: This specimen includes other DNA sequences encoding the same CDR3. V is TRBV7-2 and J is TRBJ2-2; the match to TRBD1 covers 9 bases. Trimming removed 5 bases from V and 5 bases from J; junction bases left unmatched: 6. This CDR3 has 15 amino acids. Germline values: CDR1 SGHTA, CDR2 FQGNSA. In DNA form, the CDR3 reads TGTGCCAGCAGCCTACAGGGGGCAGGGACCGGGGAGCTGTTTTTT. Translation: CASSLQGAGTGELFF.

J is TRBJ2-7 and V is TRBV19; 10 positions agree with TRBD2. Per the germline V gene, CDR1 is LNHDA and CDR2 is SQIVND (reference sequence). The CDR3 extends over 14 amino acids. V trimming: 8 bases; J trimming: 5 bases; junction bases outside the gene matches: 9. The chain's CDR3 is CASSTGTSAHEQYF. DNA of the CDR3: TGTGCCAGTTCGACCGGGACTAGCGCCCACGAGCAGTACTTC. Using reference TRBV19 and TRBJ2-7 for the parts outside the CDR3, the full variable domain is DGGITQSPKYLFRKEGQNVTLSCEQNLNHDAMYWYRQDPGQGLRLIYYSQIVNDFQKGDIAEGYSVSREKKESFPLTVTSAQKNPTAFYLCASSTGTSAHEQYFGPGTRLTVT.

V gene TRBV5-1 combines with J gene TRBJ2-2; no clear D. Trimming took off 1 base at V and 6 bases at J, with 10 bases between the two ends. The CDR3 loop spans 14 amino acids. Germline loops: CDR1 SGHRS, CDR2 YFSETQ. The CDR3 region has the DNA TGCGCCAGCAGCTTGTCGGGCCCCCCCGGGGAGCTGTTTTTT. Translated, it gives CASSLSGPPGELFF. Full variable domain (missing parts from reference TRBV5-1 and TRBJ2-2): KAGVTQTPRYLIKTRGQQVTLSCSPISGHRSVSWYQQTPGQGLQFLFEYFSETQRNKGNFPGRFSGRQFSNSRSEMNVSTLELGDSALYLCASSLSGPPGELFFGEGSRLTVL.

This clone was seen more than once but under ten times. Other nucleotide sequences in the sample specify the same CDR3. The CDR3 DNA sequence: TGTGCCAGCTCACCTACTAGCGGGGACAATGAGCAGTTCTTC. It encodes CASSPTSGDNEQFF. This rearrangement joins TRBV18 to TRBJ2-1, with 10 bases aligning to TRBD2. The V and J ends lost 3 bases and 5 bases, in that order; junction bases with no gene match: 1. CDR1 KGHSH and CDR2 LQKENI come from the germline V gene. CDR3 length equals 14 residues.

CDR3 amino acids: CASSSNRGQGNTIYF. The CDR3 bases are TGTGCCAGCAGCTCAAACAGGGGGCAAGGAAACACCATATATTTT. The chain employs TRBV11-2 and TRBJ1-3; 9 bases align to TRBD1. CDR1 is SGHAT and CDR2 is FQNNGV in the germline V gene. The CDR3 is made up of 15 amino acids. V lost 4 bases to trimming and J lost 4 bases; unmatched junction nucleotides: 5.

The chain links TRBV25-1 to TRBJ2-1, with TRBD2 matching 13 bases. CDR1 is MGHDK, CDR2 SYGVNS, per germline. Unmatched junction bases numbered 8, after V lost 3 bases and J lost 6 bases. This CDR3 is built from 17 residues. DNA for the CDR3: TGTGCCAGCAGTGATTTTCGGACTAGCGGGAGACGCAATGAGCAGTTCTTC. Protein: CASSDFRTSGRRNEQFF.

The DNA of the CDR3 is TGTGCCAGCAGTGAAGCTGCTCAATTATACGAGCAGTACTTC. Protein sequence: CASSEAAQLYEQYF. The V call is TRBV6-1, the J call TRBJ2-7; no clear D gene. The CDR3 covers 14 residues. V was cut by 0 bases and J by 4 bases, with 10 bases left in between. The germline gives CDR1 MNHNS, CDR2 SASEGT.

V gene TRBV6-6 combines with J gene TRBJ1-5, with D perhaps TRBD1 (5 bases). Germline V gene sequence: CDR1 MNHNY, CDR2 SVGAGI (reference sequence). Trimming took 5 bases from V and 2 from J, leaving 13 bases between them. This CDR3 comprises 15 residues. The CDR3 bases are TGTGCCAGCAGTGACAGTTGGGGCGGCAATCAGCCCCAGCATTTT. Residues: CASSDSWGGNQPQHF.

The chain uses TRBV5-4 and TRBJ2-7; 7 bases line up with TRBD1. Germline CDR1 and CDR2: SGHNT and YYREEE (reference sequence). The CDR3 spans 15 residues. The V and J ends lost 4 bases and 4 bases, in that order; junction bases with no gene match: 11. The CDR3 nucleotides read TGTGCCAGCAGCGGAGACCCGGGACAGAATTACGAGCAGTACTTC. This translates into CASSGDPGQNYEQYF. Drawing the rest from reference TRBV5-4 and TRBJ2-7, the complete variable domain is ETGVTQSPTHLIKTRGQQVTLRCSSQSGHNTVSWYQQALGQGPQFIFQYYREEENGRGNFPPRFSGLQFPNYSSELNVNALELDDSALYLCASSGDPGQNYEQYFGPGTRLTVT.

The chain links TRBV7-9 to TRBJ1-1; 8 nucleotides match TRBD1. With 5 bases clipped from V and 5 bases from J, the junction kept 7 bases outside the gene matches. From germline, CDR1 is SEHNR and CDR2 FQNEAQ (reference sequence). This CDR3 has 14 residues. CDR3: CASSPGQGLTEAFF. In DNA form, the CDR3 reads TGTGCCAGCAGCCCCGGACAGGGACTTACTGAAGCTTTCTTT.

The chain recombines TRBV7-8 with TRBJ1-5; D call uncertain. V dropped 1 base and J dropped 1 base, with 11 bases sitting between them. The length of the CDR3 is 16 residues. Germline V lookup: CDR1 SGHVS, CDR2 FQNEAQ. CDR3 nucleotide sequence: TGTGCCAGCAGCTTAGAGCGGTTCCTGAGCAATCAGCCCCAGCATTTT. This sequence encodes CASSLERFLSNQPQHF.